Sequencing of this T cell receptor (beta chain) was carried out in a study of control samples from healthy donors and cancer patients. This table comes from immunoSEQ multiplex PCR, and its TCRdb copy is limited to in-frame clones, with some not included. The repertoire holds some 94,000 clones, 85% to 90% seen once, with 8.5% to 10% in the top ten. CDR1 is MNHNY, CDR2 SVGAGI, per germline (reference sequence). This CDR3 has 15 residues. Trimming removed 2 bases from V and 4 bases from J, with 11 bases in between. The sequenced sample was PBMCs. The chain joins TRBV6-6 to TRBJ2-2; D could derive from TRBD1 or TRBD2 (5 bases each). This clonotype was obtained from a woman aged 45-59 years with colorectal cancer. CDR3 DNA sequence: TGTGCCAGCAGTTACCTGACGGGGACCACCGGGGAGCTGTTTTTT. Protein: CASSYLTGTTGELFF.